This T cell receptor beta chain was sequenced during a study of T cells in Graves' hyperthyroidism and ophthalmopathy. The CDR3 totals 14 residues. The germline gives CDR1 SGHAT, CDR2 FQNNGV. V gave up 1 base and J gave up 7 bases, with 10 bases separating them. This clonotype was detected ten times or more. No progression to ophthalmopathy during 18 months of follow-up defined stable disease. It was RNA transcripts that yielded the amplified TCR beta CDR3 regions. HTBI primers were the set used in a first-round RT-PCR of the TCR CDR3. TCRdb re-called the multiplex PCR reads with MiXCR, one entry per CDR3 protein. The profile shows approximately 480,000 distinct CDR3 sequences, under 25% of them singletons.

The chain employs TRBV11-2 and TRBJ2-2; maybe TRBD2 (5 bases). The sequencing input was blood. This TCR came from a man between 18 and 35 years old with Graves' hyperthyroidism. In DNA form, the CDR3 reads TGTGCCAGCAGCTTAGGGGTGGCGGGCGGGGAGCTGTTTTTT. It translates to CASSLGVAGGELFF.